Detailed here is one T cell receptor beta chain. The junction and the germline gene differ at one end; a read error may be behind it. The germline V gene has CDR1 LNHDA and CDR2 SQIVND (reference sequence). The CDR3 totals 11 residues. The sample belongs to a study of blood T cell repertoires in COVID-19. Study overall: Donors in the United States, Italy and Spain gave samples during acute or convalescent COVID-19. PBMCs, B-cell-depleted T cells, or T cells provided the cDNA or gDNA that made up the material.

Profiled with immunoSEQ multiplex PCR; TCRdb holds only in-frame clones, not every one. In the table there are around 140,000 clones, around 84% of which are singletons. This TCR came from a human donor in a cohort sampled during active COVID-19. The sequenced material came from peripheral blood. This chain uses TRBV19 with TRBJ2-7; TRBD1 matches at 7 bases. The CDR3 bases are TGTGCCAGTAGTAACCACGGGACAGTAAACTTC. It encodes CASSNHGTVNF.